The next 21 T cell receptor beta chains were all read from a single sample in a study of blood T cells in healthy people across ages. Together with a sample-barcoded 5' primer, a J-beta primer mix was included in a second PCR lasting about 7 to 11 cycles. One entry per CDR3 protein, called by TCRdb with MiXCR from the 5' RACE reads. Among 1.5 million to 2 million distinct CDR3 sequences, around half were seen once, and the ten largest hold approximately 2.1%. Specimen: blood. These receptors were collected from a woman aged 35 to 49 in good health.

V and J are TRBV6-5 and TRBJ2-4; D uncertain. The J call may be wrong; the DNA end is better matched by TRBJ2-7. Germline CDR1 reads MNHEY; CDR2 reads SVGAGI. The CDR3 has 15 amino acids. The CDR3 region has the DNA TGTGCCAGCAGTTACTCGCGGACCCATCCCGACGAGCAGTACTTC. Translated: CASSYSRTHPDEQYF.

This clonotype was observed a few times. J is TRBJ2-1 and V is TRBV6-2 or TRBV6-3, with unresolved D. CDR1 is MNHEY, CDR2 SVGEGT, per germline. The CDR3 loop spans 13 amino acids. V lost 0 bases and J 7 bases, leaving 7 bases between the germline ends. The CDR3 sequence: CASSYSEQNEQFF. CDR3 sequence (DNA): TGTGCCAGCAGTTACTCTGAGCAGAATGAGCAGTTCTTC.

V gene TRBV27 combines with J gene TRBJ2-5; D is possibly TRBD1 (5 bases). V gave up 4 bases and J gave up 11 bases, with 23 bases separating them. Germline V gene data show CDR1 as MNHEY and CDR2 as SMNVEV (reference sequence). The CDR3 loop spans 15 amino acids. The CDR3 DNA follows: TGTGCCAGCAGTTATTCGACAGCTGTCTACAATGAGCAGTACTTC. Protein product: CASSYSTAVYNEQYF.

This clonotype was seen more than once but under ten times. V and J are TRBV24-1 and TRBJ2-1; 8 positions match TRBD1. V lost 9 bases to trimming and J lost 10 bases; unmatched junction nucleotides: 4. This CDR3 is built from 11 residues. CDR1 is KGHDR, CDR2 SFDVKD, per germline. Here the CDR3 reads CATQGAREQFF. The CDR3 DNA is TGTGCCACCCAGGGGGCGCGGGAGCAGTTCTTC.

The rearrangement joins TRBV20-1 to TRBJ1-2; no definite D call. Germline CDR1 is DFQATT and CDR2 is SNEGSKA (reference sequence). V lost 0 bases and J 4 bases, leaving 12 bases between the germline ends. This CDR3 has 14 residues. CDR3: CSARDTAITYGYTF. CDR3 DNA: TGCAGTGCTAGAGATACCGCCATTACCTATGGCTACACCTTC.

This clonotype was recorded a few times. This chain connects TRBV7-2 to TRBJ2-1; D ambiguous. Trimming pared 6 bases from V and 3 bases from J, leaving 12 bases between. Germline CDR1 and CDR2: SGHTA and FQGNSA. There are 14 residues in the CDR3. The CDR3 nucleotides read TGTGCCAGCAGAAGTCCGAGGCGCTACAATGAGCAGTTCTTC. It yields the protein CASRSPRRYNEQFF.

The genes are TRBV4-3 and TRBJ2-1, with D unresolved. Trimming removed 0 bases from V and 6 bases from J, with 9 bases in between. In germline, CDR1 is LGHNA, CDR2 YSLEER. This CDR3 is 14 amino acids long. The CDR3 loop is CASSQEGTSNEQFF. The CDR3 bases are TGCGCCAGCAGCCAAGAAGGCACTTCCAATGAGCAGTTCTTC.

Points on this clonotype: The junction does not match germline at one end; this may be a read error. The chain carries TRBV24-1 and TRBJ2-5; TRBD2 matches 9 bases. Germline CDR1 and CDR2: KGHDR and SFDVKD. The length of the CDR3 is 17 residues. The CDR3 coding sequence is TGTGCCACCAGTGAAACTCGGACTAGCGCTAGAGAAGAGGCCCAGTACTTC. Residues: CATSETRTSAREEAQYF.

This clonotype was found a few times. The chain uses TRBV6-1 and TRBJ2-7; 9 nucleotides match TRBD1. CDR3 length: 15 residues. CDR1 and CDR2 (germline): MNHNS, SASEGT. V gave up 6 bases and J gave up 3 bases; unmatched junction bases: 9. The CDR3 bases are TGTGCCAGCAGAGGACAGGGGAGGTTGTTCTACGAGCAGTACTTC. This codes for CASRGQGRLFYEQYF.

This clonotype was detected a few times. The chain couples TRBV9 to TRBJ2-1; 7 bases match TRBD1. After removal of 5 bases from V and 0 bases from J, the junction contained 11 bases not matched to a gene. Per germline, CDR1 SGDLS and CDR2 YYNGEE. The CDR3 extends over 17 amino acids. The CDR3 here is CASSDRTGQSSYNEQFF. Written as DNA, the CDR3 is TGTGCCAGCAGTGATCGGACAGGTCAGAGCTCCTACAATGAGCAGTTCTTC.

This clonotype was picked up a small number of times. This chain joins TRBV7-2 and TRBJ2-4; 7 nucleotides agree with TRBD2. Germline CDR1 reads SGHTA; CDR2 reads FQGNSA. After removal of 0 bases from V and 5 bases from J, the junction contained 4 bases not matched to a gene. There are 15 residues in the CDR3. CDR3 nucleotides: TGTGCCAGCAGCTTAGCCTGGACTAGACAAAACATTCAGTACTTC. Its protein product is CASSLAWTRQNIQYF.

This clonotype was counted a few times. The chain links TRBV20-1 to TRBJ2-4; 8 bases match TRBD2. V gave up 0 bases and J gave up 4 bases; unmatched junction bases: 8. Germline loops: CDR1 DFQATT, CDR2 SNEGSKA (reference sequence). This CDR3 has 16 amino acids. The CDR3 here is CSARDISGGLKNIQYF. CDR3 DNA sequence: TGCAGTGCTAGAGATATAAGCGGGGGCCTTAAAAACATTCAGTACTTC.

The gene calls are TRBV7-2 and TRBJ1-2; a possible D gene is TRBD1 (6 bases). The CDR3 has 15 amino acids. The V and J ends lost 5 bases and 4 bases respectively, with 17 bases between them. Germline CDR1 is SGHTA and CDR2 is FQGNSA. CDR3 loop: CASSPQRTASYGYTF. The CDR3 DNA is TGTGCCAGCAGCCCGCAGCGGACAGCGAGCTATGGCTACACCTTC.

The V and J genes are TRBV7-2 and TRBJ2-3, with D tentatively TRBD2 (6 bases). Germline V gene sequence: CDR1 SGHTA, CDR2 FQGNSA. Trimming took 1 base from V and 2 from J, leaving 10 bases between them. There are 15 residues in the CDR3. CDR3 in amino acids: CASSLEAGPTDTQYF. The DNA of the CDR3 is TGTGCCAGCAGCTTAGAGGCGGGACCCACAGATACGCAGTATTTT.

V gene TRBV7-2 combines with J gene TRBJ1-2; 9 bases match TRBD1. Germline CDR1 is SGHTA and CDR2 is FQGNSA. The CDR3 has 14 residues. V shed 4 bases, J shed 4 bases, and the junction held 4 bases outside the gene matches. This CDR3 is CASSSDRGAYGYTF. In nucleotides, the CDR3 is TGTGCCAGCAGCTCCGACAGGGGGGCCTATGGCTACACCTTC.

The J gene is TRBJ2-6, the V gene TRBV6-2 or TRBV6-3; D ambiguous. Germline V lookup: CDR1 MNHEY, CDR2 SVGEGT. Trimming removed 5 bases at V and 0 bases at J, with 8 bases between. The CDR3 covers 15 residues. The CDR3 spells CASSHYISGANVLTF. DNA of the CDR3: TGTGCCAGCAGTCATTACATCTCTGGGGCCAACGTCCTGACTTTC.

Turning to this clonotype: One end of the junction varies from germline; a read error may be responsible. This rearrangement joins TRBV7-9 to TRBJ2-1; D gene ambiguous. CDR1 is SEHNR, CDR2 FQNEAQ, per germline (reference sequence). This CDR3 spans 14 amino acids. Written as DNA, the CDR3 is TGTGCCAGCAGCGTAGACGGCTCCTTCAATGAGCAGTTCTTC. Translation gives CASSVDGSFNEQFF.

V and J are TRBV29-1 and TRBJ2-1; perhaps D is TRBD1 or TRBD2 (5 bases each). CDR3 length: 13 amino acids. CDR1 and CDR2 from the germline V gene are SQVTM and ANQGSEA. The ends were cut back, 4 bases at V and 11 bases at J, with 18 bases in the middle. Here the CDR3 DNA reads TGCAGCGTTGGAGAATACCGGGGCCCTCAGCAGTTCTTC. Its translation is CSVGEYRGPQQFF.

The rearrangement links TRBV7-2 to TRBJ2-4; TRBD2 agrees at 7 bases. The length of the CDR3 is 16 residues. The germline CDR1 and CDR2 sequences are SGHTA and FQGNSA. J gave up 8 bases and V 4 bases, and 14 bases lay outside the gene matches. The CDR3 bases are TGTGCCAGCAGCTCCTCCAGGGTGGGAGGGATAGACATTCAGTACTTC. It codes for CASSSSRVGGIDIQYF.

This chain uses TRBV3-1 with TRBJ2-3; 7 bases agree with TRBD1. Germline V lookup: CDR1 LGHDT, CDR2 YNNKEL (reference sequence). Trimming cost V 3 bases and J 1 base; bases outside gene matches: 7. CDR3 length equals 16 residues. The CDR3 DNA reads TGTGCCAGCAGCCAGCTGACAGGGTTCGGCACAGATACGCAGTATTTT. This codes for CASSQLTGFGTDTQYF.

The V and J genes are TRBV21-1 and TRBJ2-3; the listed D gene, TRBD1, was not tested against the DNA. TRBV21-1 is designated a pseudogene. This CDR3 is 12 amino acids long. CDR3 sequence reads: CASSKWGGQWYF. The CDR3 bases are TGTGCCAGCAGCAAATGGGGGGGGCAGTGGTATTTT.